A single sample gave rise to the 32 T cell receptor beta chains below, sequenced in a study of blood T cell repertoires in COVID-19. Using immunoSEQ multiplex PCR, the repertoire was profiled, and TCRdb retains in-frame clones only, with some absent. The sample has 3,000 to 4,000 clones, approximately 80% seen once. The source material was peripheral blood. The origin of the receptors is a human donor in a cohort sampled during active COVID-19.

The chain joins TRBV5-1 to TRBJ1-2, with 7 positions matching TRBD1. Germline CDR1 reads SGHRS; CDR2 reads YFSETQ. J was trimmed by 3 bases and V by 7 bases; bases with no gene match: 9. The CDR3 is made up of 14 amino acids. The CDR3 bases are TGCGCCAGCCAAAAGGGGGCTACTGACTATGGCTACACCTTC. It specifies CASQKGATDYGYTF. Variable domain in full (rest from reference TRBV5-1 and TRBJ1-2): KAGVTQTPRYLIKTRGQQVTLSCSPISGHRSVSWYQQTPGQGLQFLFEYFSETQRNKGNFPGRFSGRQFSNSRSEMNVSTLELGDSALYLCASQKGATDYGYTFGSGTRLTVV.

This clone is large (0.1 to 1%). The genes are TRBV15 and TRBJ1-2; 8 bases fit TRBD1. This CDR3 spans 17 amino acids. The V gene end was trimmed by 5 bases and the J gene end by 4 bases; junction bases not matched to a gene: 15. Germline loops: CDR1 LNHNV, CDR2 YYDKDF (reference sequence). As DNA, the CDR3 is TGTGCCACCAGCGGAGGGGGGGACAGGCGGATTCTCTATGGCTACACCTTC. This codes for CATSGGGDRRILYGYTF.

This sequence joins TRBV25-1 and TRBJ2-2, with TRBD2 as a possible D gene (6 bases). The CDR3 has 13 amino acids. V lost 6 bases and J lost 4, with 9 bases in between. Germline lookup yields CDR1 MGHDK and CDR2 SYGVNS. This CDR3 is CASSWRGTGELFF. DNA for the CDR3: TGTGCCAGCAGCTGGCGGGGCACCGGGGAGCTGTTTTTT.

This clone counts as large (0.1 to 1%). V gene TRBV5-1 combines with J gene TRBJ1-5; no clear D gene. CDR1 is SGHRS, CDR2 YFSETQ, per germline. The length of the CDR3 is 16 residues. V was clipped by 4 bases and J by 1 base, with 15 bases between them. CDR3 sequence: CASSLAPTGSNQPQHF. The DNA of the CDR3 is TGCGCCAGCAGCCTCGCGCCCACGGGAAGCAATCAGCCCCAGCATTTT.

This chain links TRBV7-9 with TRBJ1-4; 8 positions agree with TRBD1. The germline gives CDR1 SEHNR, CDR2 FQNEAQ (reference sequence). This CDR3 is built from 14 residues. With V trimmed by 4 bases and J by 5 bases, 3 bases remained unmatched. DNA of the CDR3: TGTGCCAGCAGCTCTTGGACAGGGAATGAAAAACTGTTTTTT. This gives the protein CASSSWTGNEKLFF.

The chain uses TRBV9 and TRBJ1-2; D uncertain. V lost 5 bases to trimming and J lost 2 bases, with 19 bases between them. Germline assignment: CDR1 SGDLS and CDR2 YYNGEE. This CDR3 contains 16 residues. DNA for the CDR3: TGTGCCAGCAGATCCCCCCTCTCACTTCCCAACTATGGCTACACCTTC. Its protein is CASRSPLSLPNYGYTF. Together with reference TRBV9 and TRBJ1-2, the CDR3 gives the full variable domain: DSGVTQTPKHLITATGQRVTLRCSPRSGDLSVYWYQQSLDQGLQFLIQYYNGEERAKGNILERFSAQQFPDLHSELNLSSLELGDSALYFCASRSPLSLPNYGYTFGSGTRLTVV.

This chain connects TRBV29-1 to TRBJ2-3; the D is unclear. The CDR3 has 13 amino acids. V was trimmed by 3 bases and J by 4 bases, leaving 11 bases between them. From germline, CDR1 is SQVTM and CDR2 ANQGSEA. As DNA, the CDR3 is TGCAGCGTTGATAGAGACTTGTCAGATACGCAGTATTTT. It yields the protein CSVDRDLSDTQYF.

The chain links TRBV6-5 to TRBJ2-7; D might be TRBD2 (6 bases). This CDR3 has 14 amino acids. Between the trimmed V and J ends, which lost 6 bases and 0 bases, there was a span of 12 bases. Germline CDR1 reads MNHEY; CDR2 reads SVGAGI. CDR3 loop: CASRWDSSSYEQYF. The CDR3 DNA sequence: TGTGCCAGCAGATGGGACTCGAGCTCCTACGAGCAGTACTTC.

This clone was recorded once. The V gene is TRBV6-5, the J gene TRBJ1-1, with TRBD1 matching over 7 bases. The CDR3 runs 15 residues. After removal of 7 bases from V and 0 bases from J, the junction contained 8 bases not matched to a gene. Germline CDR1 is MNHEY and CDR2 is SVGAGI. The CDR3 DNA reads TGTGCCAGCACCCCGTGGACAGGTCTGAACACTGAAGCTTTCTTT. Protein product: CASTPWTGLNTEAFF.

This clone was counted only a few times. The chain is built from TRBV6-6 and TRBJ2-7, with 7 positions matching TRBD1. This CDR3 is built from 14 residues. Per germline, CDR1 MNHNY and CDR2 SVGAGI (reference sequence). The junction had 6 bases not matched to a gene; V was cut back by 7 bases and J by 0 bases. The CDR3 here is CASMSGTVSYEQYF. CDR3 DNA sequence: TGTGCCAGCATGTCGGGGACAGTCTCCTACGAGCAGTACTTC.

The chain uses TRBV19 and TRBJ2-7, with TRBD1 matching over 9 bases. After removal of 4 bases from V and 5 bases from J, the junction contained 9 bases not matched to a gene. CDR1 is LNHDA and CDR2 is SQIVND in the germline V gene (reference sequence). This CDR3 region has 15 residues. This chain's CDR3 is CASSKSGQGPNEQYF. The CDR3 coding sequence is TGTGCCAGTAGTAAGTCGGGACAGGGACCCAACGAGCAGTACTTC.

The rearrangement uses TRBV19 and TRBJ2-1, with unresolved D. Trimming shortened V by 11 bases and J by 0 bases, and 14 bases separated the two germline ends. The CDR3 covers 14 residues. Germline V gene data show CDR1 as LNHDA and CDR2 as SQIVND (reference sequence). The CDR3 is CASKHAVSYNEQFF. The DNA for the CDR3 is TGTGCCTCGAAACATGCAGTCTCCTACAATGAGCAGTTCTTC.

The chain uses TRBV7-9 and TRBJ1-2, with 10 bases aligning to TRBD1. Germline V lookup: CDR1 SEHNR, CDR2 FQNEAQ (reference sequence). The V segment lost 4 bases and the J segment 7 bases; nucleotides outside the gene matches: 9. This CDR3 has 15 amino acids. CDR3 sequence reads: CASSSGTGVSSGYTF. CDR3 bases: TGTGCCAGCAGCTCGGGGACAGGGGTTTCCTCTGGCTACACCTTC.

This chain joins TRBV5-4 and TRBJ2-7, with D hard to call. CDR1 is SGHNT and CDR2 is YYREEE in the germline V gene (reference sequence). This CDR3 spans 13 amino acids. V lost 0 bases and J 7 bases, leaving 11 bases between the germline ends. CDR3 region: CASSLAFTREQYF. CDR3 coding DNA: TGTGCCAGCAGCTTGGCGTTTACCCGGGAGCAGTACTTC.

The chain combines TRBV4-2 with TRBJ1-2; 7 nucleotides agree with TRBD1. The J segment lost 6 bases and the V segment lost 1 base, leaving 11 bases of the junction unmatched. CDR1 is LGHNA and CDR2 is YNFKEQ in the germline V gene. The CDR3 spans 16 residues. The CDR3 region has the DNA TGTGCCAGCAGCCAAGGACTCGACCGCAGGGGGGATGGCTACACCTTC. Its translation: CASSQGLDRRGDGYTF.

J is TRBJ2-6 and V is TRBV7-9, with D possibly TRBD2 on 6 matching bases. Germline loops: CDR1 SEHNR, CDR2 FQNEAQ (reference sequence). Trimming cost V 0 bases and J 1 base, with 7 bases left between them. The CDR3 contains 16 residues. The CDR3 bases are TGTGCCAGCAGCTTAGCGGGGGGTTCTGGGGCCAACGTCCTGACTTTC. Protein sequence: CASSLAGGSGANVLTF. Full variable domain (outside the CDR3, taken from reference TRBV7-9 and TRBJ2-6): DTGVSQNPRHKITKRGQNVTFRCDPISEHNRLYWYRQTLGQGPEFLTYFQNEAQLEKSRLLSDRFSAERPKGSFSTLEIQRTEQGDSAMYLCASSLAGGSGANVLTFGAGSRLTVL.

The gene calls are TRBV3-1 (or the pseudogene TRBV3-2) and TRBJ2-3; 9 bases line up with TRBD2. CDR1 and CDR2 (germline): LGHDT, YNNKEL (reference sequence). J gave up 10 bases and V 5 bases, and 10 bases lay outside the gene matches. This CDR3 contains 14 residues. CDR3 protein: CASSSVSGGGPQYF. The CDR3, as DNA: TGTGCCAGCAGCTCGGTTAGCGGGGGAGGGCCGCAGTATTTT.

The rearrangement joins TRBV29-1 to TRBJ1-1; TRBD1 aligns across 10 bases. There are 12 residues in the CDR3. CDR1 is SQVTM and CDR2 is ANQGSEA in the germline V gene. V lost 4 bases, J lost 8 bases, and 4 bases stayed unmatched. The CDR3 is CSVVPGQGEAFF. CDR3 coding DNA: TGCAGCGTTGTCCCGGGACAGGGGGAAGCTTTCTTT. Together with reference TRBV29-1 and TRBJ1-1, the CDR3 gives the full variable domain: SAVISQKPSRDICQRGTSLTIQCQVDSQVTMMFWYRQQPGQSLTLIATANQGSEATYESGFVIDKFPISRPNLTFSTLTVSNMSPEDSSIYLCSVVPGQGEAFFGQGTRLTVV.

V usage is TRBV3-1 (or the pseudogene TRBV3-2) and J usage is TRBJ2-2; 12 bases match TRBD1. The CDR3 consists of 21 residues. Germline lookup yields CDR1 LGHDT and CDR2 YNNKEL (reference sequence). Unmatched junction bases numbered 19, after V lost 4 bases and J lost 4 bases. The CDR3 region is CASSPNLGTGGAGRATGELFF. CDR3 DNA sequence: TGTGCCAGCAGCCCCAATCTGGGGACAGGGGGCGCGGGGCGTGCCACCGGGGAGCTGTTTTTT.

This clone was seen only a few times. V and J are TRBV27 and TRBJ2-7; maybe TRBD1 (6 bases). In germline, CDR1 is MNHEY, CDR2 SMNVEV (reference sequence). The CDR3 spans 15 residues. V lost 6 bases and J lost 2, with 17 bases in between. CDR3: CASRLTDSLTYEQYF. Here the CDR3 DNA reads TGTGCCAGCAGGCTGACGGACAGCCTTACCTACGAGCAGTACTTC.

The CDR3 DNA follows: TGTGCCAGCAGTTTTGGTAGCGGGGGGGCCGGAGAGCAGTTCTTC. Protein product: CASSFGSGGAGEQFF. The V and J genes are TRBV27 and TRBJ2-1, with 11 bases that match TRBD2. J lost 10 bases, V lost 3 bases, and 8 bases had no gene match. This CDR3 comprises 15 residues. From germline, CDR1 is MNHEY and CDR2 SMNVEV (reference sequence).

V gene TRBV7-9 combines with J gene TRBJ2-3; 7 bases fit TRBD2. V lost 5 bases and J lost 10; bases outside the gene matches: 9. Germline lookup yields CDR1 SEHNR and CDR2 FQNEAQ (reference sequence). The length of the CDR3 is 13 residues. Here the CDR3 DNA reads TGTGCCAGCAGCCGGGGGGACTCCTGGGCGCAGTATTTT. Residues: CASSRGDSWAQYF.

This clone has a single count. The chain is built from TRBV27 and TRBJ2-3, with 9 positions matching TRBD2. This CDR3 comprises 15 residues. V dropped 7 bases and J dropped 9; count of bases not matched to a gene: 14. The germline gives CDR1 MNHEY, CDR2 SMNVEV (reference sequence). DNA for the CDR3: TGTGCCAGCAAGGGCTACCCGGGACTAGCAGGCACGCAGTATTTT. Its protein is CASKGYPGLAGTQYF.

Only a few counts were recorded for this clone. The V call is TRBV5-6, the J call TRBJ1-3; a weak D match, TRBD1 (6 bases). V dropped 2 bases and J dropped 4 bases, with 10 bases sitting between them. The germline V gene encodes CDR1 SGHDT and CDR2 YYEEEE. The CDR3 runs 14 residues. As DNA, the CDR3 is TGTGCCAGCAGCTTTCAGGGGTTCGGAAACACCATATATTTT. It is translated as CASSFQGFGNTIYF.

This chain links TRBV6-1 with TRBJ1-1; TRBD1 aligns across 7 bases. This CDR3 comprises 14 residues. The trim removed 3 bases at V and 11 bases at J, leaving 12 bases unmatched. The germline V gene encodes CDR1 MNHNS and CDR2 SASEGT. DNA of the CDR3: TGTGCCAGCAGTGAGAAGGGGACAGCTCGACGGGCTTTCTTT. Translating gives CASSEKGTARRAFF.

The chain couples TRBV4-3 to TRBJ2-3; 14 bases fit TRBD2. The germline CDR1 and CDR2 sequences are LGHNA and YSLEER. CDR3 size: 16 residues. After removal of 6 bases from V and 2 bases from J, the junction contained 4 bases not matched to a gene. The CDR3, as DNA: TGCGCCAGCAGTCCGACTAGCGGGGGGGCCACAGATACGCAGTATTTT. Amino acid sequence: CASSPTSGGATDTQYF.

The sample holds one count of this clone. The chain uses TRBV3-1 (or the pseudogene TRBV3-2) and TRBJ2-4; a possible D gene is TRBD1 (5 bases). The CDR3 has 17 residues. CDR1 and CDR2 (germline): LGHDT, YNNKEL (reference sequence). V shed 1 base and J shed 1 base, with 14 bases lying between them. The chain's CDR3 is CASSQAPRVWAKNIQYF. CDR3 nucleotides: TGTGCCAGCAGCCAAGCCCCCAGGGTGTGGGCCAAAAACATTCAGTACTTC.

This clone was detected only a few times. The V and J genes are TRBV29-1 and TRBJ2-1; 7 positions match TRBD2. The length of the CDR3 is 13 residues. Trimming took 4 bases from V and 8 from J; bases not matched to a gene: 8. The V gene's germline CDR1 is SQVTM and CDR2 ANQGSEA. CDR3 sequence reads: CSVGLAVWDEQFF. CDR3 coding DNA: TGCAGCGTTGGACTAGCCGTCTGGGATGAGCAGTTCTTC.

The genes are TRBV5-8 and TRBJ1-2; D might be TRBD1 (5 bases). Germline lookup yields CDR1 SGHTS and CDR2 YDEGEE. This CDR3 contains 16 residues. Trimming cost V 0 bases and J 1 base, with 13 bases left between them. The CDR3 DNA is TGTGCCAGCAGCTTGGGGACACATAATCGTAACTATGGCTACACCTTC. Protein product: CASSLGTHNRNYGYTF.

The chain joins TRBV10-3 to TRBJ1-2; D perhaps matches TRBD1 (5 bases). This CDR3 region has 13 residues. Trimming pared 4 bases from V and 6 bases from J, leaving 12 bases between. Germline CDR1 reads ENHRY; CDR2 reads SYGVKD. Written as DNA, the CDR3 is TGTGCCATCAGTGTGGGCAGGGAGGATGGCTACACCTTC. The encoded protein is CAISVGREDGYTF.

J is TRBJ1-2 and V is TRBV2; 9 bases align to TRBD1. Trimming removed 2 bases from V and 10 bases from J; junction bases left unmatched: 5. This CDR3 spans 13 amino acids. Germline loops: CDR1 SNHLY, CDR2 FYNNEI. The CDR3: CASSEMGQGAYTF. The CDR3 bases are TGTGCCAGCAGTGAAATGGGACAGGGCGCCTACACCTTC.

This clone was picked up one time. The chain uses TRBV5-1 and TRBJ2-2; 8 positions agree with TRBD1. Germline V gene lookup returns CDR1 SGHRS and CDR2 YFSETQ. The V gene end was trimmed by 0 bases and the J gene end by 3 bases; junction bases not matched to a gene: 13. The CDR3 has 19 amino acids. The CDR3 reads CASSLDGQGAFGDTGELFF. DNA of the CDR3: TGCGCCAGCAGCTTGGATGGGCAGGGGGCGTTCGGAGACACCGGGGAGCTGTTTTTT.